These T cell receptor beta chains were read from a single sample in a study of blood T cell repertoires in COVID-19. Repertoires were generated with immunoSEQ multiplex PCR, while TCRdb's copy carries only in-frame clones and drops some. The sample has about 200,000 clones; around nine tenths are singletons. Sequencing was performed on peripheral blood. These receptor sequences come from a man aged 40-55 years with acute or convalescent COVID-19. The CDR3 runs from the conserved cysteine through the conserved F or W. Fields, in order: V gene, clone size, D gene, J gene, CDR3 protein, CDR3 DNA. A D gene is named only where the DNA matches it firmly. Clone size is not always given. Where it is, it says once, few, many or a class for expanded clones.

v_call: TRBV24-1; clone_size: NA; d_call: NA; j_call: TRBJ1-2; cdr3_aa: CATSDGHNDYGYTF; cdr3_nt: TGTGCCACCAGTGACGGACATAACGACTATGGCTACACCTTC
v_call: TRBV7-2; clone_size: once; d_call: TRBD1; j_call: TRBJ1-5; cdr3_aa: CASSPRDRFSNQPQHF; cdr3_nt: TGTGCCAGCAGCCCCCGGGACAGATTTAGCAATCAGCCCCAGCATTTT
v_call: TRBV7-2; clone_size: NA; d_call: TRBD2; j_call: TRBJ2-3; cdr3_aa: CASSLDSGGTYTQYF; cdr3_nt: TGTGCCAGCAGCTTAGATAGCGGGGGGACCTATACGCAGTATTTT
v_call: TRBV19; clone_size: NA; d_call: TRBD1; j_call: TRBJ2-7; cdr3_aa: CASADRQGYEQYF; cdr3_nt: TGTGCCAGTGCTGACAGACAGGGCTACGAGCAGTACTTC
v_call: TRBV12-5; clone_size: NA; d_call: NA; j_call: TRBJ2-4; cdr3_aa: CASGLGRQLAKNIQYF; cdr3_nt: TGTGCTAGTGGTTTGGGTAGACAGTTGGCCAAAAACATTCAGTACTTC
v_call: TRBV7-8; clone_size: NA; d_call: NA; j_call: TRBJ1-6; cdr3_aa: CASSPLFGGLSSYNSPLHF; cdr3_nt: TGTGCCAGCAGCCCCTTGTTTGGGGGCCTAAGCTCCTATAATTCACCCCTCCACTTT
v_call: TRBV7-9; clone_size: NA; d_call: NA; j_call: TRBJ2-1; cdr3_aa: CASRGLNHYNEQFF; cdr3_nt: TGTGCCAGCAGGGGACTCAACCACTACAATGAGCAGTTCTTC
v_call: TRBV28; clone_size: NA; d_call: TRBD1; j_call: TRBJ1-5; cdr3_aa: CASSLSGTGGNQPQHF; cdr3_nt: TGTGCCAGCAGTTTATCAGGGACAGGGGGCAATCAGCCCCAGCATTTT
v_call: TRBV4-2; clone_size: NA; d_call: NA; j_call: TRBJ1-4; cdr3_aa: CASSDGRENEKLFF; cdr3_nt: TGTGCCAGCAGCGACGGGAGGGAGAATGAAAAACTGTTTTTT
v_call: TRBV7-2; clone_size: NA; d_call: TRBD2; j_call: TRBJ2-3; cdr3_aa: CASSVTSGVTDTQYF; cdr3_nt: TGTGCCAGCAGCGTGACTAGCGGGGTCACAGATACGCAGTATTTT
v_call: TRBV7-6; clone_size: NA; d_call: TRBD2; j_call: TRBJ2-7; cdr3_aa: CASSLGSLAGVYEQYF; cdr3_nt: TGTGCCAGCAGCTTAGGATCACTAGCGGGGGTCTACGAGCAGTACTTC
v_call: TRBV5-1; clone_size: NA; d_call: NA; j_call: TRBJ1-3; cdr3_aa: CASSLVGGSSGNTIYF; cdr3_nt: TGCGCCAGCAGCTTGGTCGGGGGTTCCTCTGGAAACACCATATATTTT
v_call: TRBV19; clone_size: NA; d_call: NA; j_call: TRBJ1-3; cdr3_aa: CASSLTDSGNTIYF; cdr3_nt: TGTGCCAGTAGTTTGACAGACTCTGGAAACACCATATATTTT
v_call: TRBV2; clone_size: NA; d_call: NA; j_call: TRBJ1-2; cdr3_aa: CASSGDSQGYGYTF; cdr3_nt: TGTGCCAGCAGTGGCGATTCCCAGGGCTATGGCTACACCTTC
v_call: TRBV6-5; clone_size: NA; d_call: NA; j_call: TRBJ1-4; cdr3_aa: CASSYSSGSPNEKLFF; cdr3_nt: TGTGCCAGCAGTTACTCATCGGGATCGCCTAATGAAAAACTGTTTTTT
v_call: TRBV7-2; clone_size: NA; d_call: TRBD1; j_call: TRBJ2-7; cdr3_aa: CASSLVAGGAESYEQYF; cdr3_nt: TGTGCCAGCAGCTTAGTAGCAGGGGGCGCCGAATCCTACGAGCAGTACTTC
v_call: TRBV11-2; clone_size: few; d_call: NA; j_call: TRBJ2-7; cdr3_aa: CASSLGGALQYF; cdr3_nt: TGTGCCAGCAGCTTAGGAGGTGCCCTGCAGTACTTC
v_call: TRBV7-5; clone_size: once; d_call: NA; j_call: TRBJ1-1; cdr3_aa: CARSLLGQRNTEAFF; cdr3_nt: TGTGCCAGAAGCCTTCTGGGACAGAGGAACACTGAAGCTTTCTTT
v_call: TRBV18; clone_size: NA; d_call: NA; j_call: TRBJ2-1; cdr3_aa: CASSPPVVLRRHSQYNEQFF; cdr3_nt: TGTGCCAGCTCACCACCGGTAGTCCTCCGGAGGCATTCTCAATACAATGAGCAGTTCTTC
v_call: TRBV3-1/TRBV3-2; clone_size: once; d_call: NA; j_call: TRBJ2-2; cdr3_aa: CASSQDILSTGELFF; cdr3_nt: TGTGCCAGCAGCCAAGATATCCTTAGCACCGGGGAGCTGTTTTTT
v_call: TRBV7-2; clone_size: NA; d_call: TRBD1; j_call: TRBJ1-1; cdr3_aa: CASSLETGGTEAFF; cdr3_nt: TGTGCCAGCAGCTTAGAGACAGGGGGCACTGAAGCTTTCTTT
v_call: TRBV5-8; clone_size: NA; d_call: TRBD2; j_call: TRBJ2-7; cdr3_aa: CASSLRGGSYEQYF; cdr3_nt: TGTGCCAGCAGCTTGCGGGGGGGCTCCTACGAGCAGTACTTC
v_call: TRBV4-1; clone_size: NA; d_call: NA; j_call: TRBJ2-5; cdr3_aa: CASSQYSQETQYF; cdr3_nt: TGCGCCAGCAGCCAATACAGTCAAGAGACCCAGTACTTC
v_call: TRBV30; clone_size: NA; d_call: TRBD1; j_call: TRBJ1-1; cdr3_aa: CAWSLGTVNTEAFF; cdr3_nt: TGTGCCTGGAGCCTCGGGACAGTGAACACTGAAGCTTTCTTT
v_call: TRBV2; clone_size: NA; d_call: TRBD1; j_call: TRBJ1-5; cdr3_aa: CASSVQGAGQPQHF; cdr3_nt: TGTGCCAGCAGCGTGCAGGGGGCTGGTCAGCCCCAGCATTTT
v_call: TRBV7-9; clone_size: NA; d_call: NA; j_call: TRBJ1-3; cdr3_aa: CASTMGAGADTIYF; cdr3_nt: TGTGCCAGCACAATGGGGGCAGGGGCAGACACCATATATTTT
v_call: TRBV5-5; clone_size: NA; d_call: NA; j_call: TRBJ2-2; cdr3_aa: CASSPQGRTGELFF; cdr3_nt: TGTGCCAGCAGCCCACAGGGTCGCACCGGGGAGCTGTTTTTT
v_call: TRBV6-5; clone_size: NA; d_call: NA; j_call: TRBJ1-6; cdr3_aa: CASTQQGLNSPLHF; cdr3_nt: TGTGCCAGCACCCAACAGGGCTTAAATTCACCCCTCCACTTT
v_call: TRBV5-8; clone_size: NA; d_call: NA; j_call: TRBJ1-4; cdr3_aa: CASSLWGVNEKLFF; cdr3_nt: TGTGCCAGCAGCTTGTGGGGGGTTAACGAAAAACTGTTTTTT
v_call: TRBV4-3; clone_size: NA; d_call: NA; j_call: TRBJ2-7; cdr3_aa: CASSYGGNSEQYF; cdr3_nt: TGCGCCAGCAGCTACGGAGGGAACTCCGAGCAGTACTTC
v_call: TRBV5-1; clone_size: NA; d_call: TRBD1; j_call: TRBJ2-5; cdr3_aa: CASSSTGVRQETQYF; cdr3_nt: TGCGCCAGCAGCTCCACAGGGGTCAGACAAGAGACCCAGTACTTC
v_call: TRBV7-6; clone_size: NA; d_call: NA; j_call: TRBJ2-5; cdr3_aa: CASSLDPGVEQTQYF; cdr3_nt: TGTGCCAGCAGCTTAGATCCAGGGGTGGAGCAGACCCAGTACTTC
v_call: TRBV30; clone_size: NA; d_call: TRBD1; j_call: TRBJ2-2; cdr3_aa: CAWSIDRGRGGELFF; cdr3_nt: TGTGCCTGGAGTATCGACAGGGGGCGTGGCGGGGAGCTGTTTTTT
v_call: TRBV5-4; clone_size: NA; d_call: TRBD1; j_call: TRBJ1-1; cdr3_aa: CASSTQGRDTEAFF; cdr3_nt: TGTGCCAGCAGCACACAGGGGAGAGACACTGAAGCTTTCTTT
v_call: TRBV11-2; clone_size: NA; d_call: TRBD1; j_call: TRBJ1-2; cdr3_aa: CASSSPLGTGDYGYTF; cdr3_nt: TGTGCCAGCAGCTCTCCGCTCGGGACAGGGGACTATGGCTACACCTTC
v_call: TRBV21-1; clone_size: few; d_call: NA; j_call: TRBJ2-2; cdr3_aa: CASSPISRDRESGELFF; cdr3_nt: TGTGCCAGCAGCCCAATCTCCCGGGACAGGGAATCCGGGGAGCTGTTTTTT
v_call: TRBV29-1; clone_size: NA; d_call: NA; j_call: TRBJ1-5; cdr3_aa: CSVVLTGIGQPQHF; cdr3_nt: TGCAGCGTTGTGCTAACAGGGATTGGTCAGCCCCAGCATTTT
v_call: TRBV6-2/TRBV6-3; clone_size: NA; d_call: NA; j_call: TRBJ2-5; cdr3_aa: CASSDRIETQYF; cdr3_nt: TGTGCCAGCAGCGACAGGATTGAGACCCAGTACTTC
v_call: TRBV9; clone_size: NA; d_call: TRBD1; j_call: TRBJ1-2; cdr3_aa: CASSARQGARDGYTF; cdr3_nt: TGTGCCAGCAGCGCGAGACAGGGGGCGCGGGATGGCTACACCTTC
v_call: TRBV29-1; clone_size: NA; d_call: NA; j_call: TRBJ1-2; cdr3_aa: CSVPGYGYTF; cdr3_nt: TGCAGCGTTCCGGGCTATGGCTACACCTTC
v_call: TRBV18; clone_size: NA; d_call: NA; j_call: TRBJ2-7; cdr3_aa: CASSLLSVRDEQYF; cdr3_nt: TGTGCCAGCTCACTCCTTTCGGTCAGGGACGAGCAGTACTTC
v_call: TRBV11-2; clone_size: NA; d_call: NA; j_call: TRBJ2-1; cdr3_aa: CASSVVKLGGRRLNEQFF; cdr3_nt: TGTGCCAGCAGCGTGGTGAAACTGGGGGGGCGAAGGTTGAATGAGCAGTTCTTC
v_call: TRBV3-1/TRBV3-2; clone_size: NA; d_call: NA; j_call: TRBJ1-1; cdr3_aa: CASSPLGLEAFF; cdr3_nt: TGTGCCAGCAGCCCACTGGGACTTGAAGCTTTCTTT
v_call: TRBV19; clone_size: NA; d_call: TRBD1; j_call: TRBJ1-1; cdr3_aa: CASSKYGTVNTEAFF; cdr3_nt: TGTGCCAGTAGTAAATACGGGACAGTAAACACTGAAGCTTTCTTT
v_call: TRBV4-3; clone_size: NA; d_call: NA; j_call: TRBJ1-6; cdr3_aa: CASSPTAGSYNSPLHF; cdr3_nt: TGCGCCAGCAGCCCGACGGCGGGGTCCTATAATTCACCCCTCCACTTT
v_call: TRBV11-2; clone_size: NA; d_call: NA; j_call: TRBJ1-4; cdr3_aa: CASSPYRATNEKLFF; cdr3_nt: TGTGCCAGCAGCCCGTACAGAGCAACTAATGAAAAACTGTTTTTT
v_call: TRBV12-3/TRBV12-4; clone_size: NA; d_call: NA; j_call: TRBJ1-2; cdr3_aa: CASSQGGVGGYTF; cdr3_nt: TGTGCCAGCAGCCAAGGGGGTGTAGGCGGCTACACCTTC
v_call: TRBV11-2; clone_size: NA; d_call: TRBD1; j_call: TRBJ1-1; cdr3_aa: CASSQDRGRTEAFF; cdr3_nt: TGTGCCAGCAGCCAGGACAGGGGGCGGACTGAAGCTTTCTTT
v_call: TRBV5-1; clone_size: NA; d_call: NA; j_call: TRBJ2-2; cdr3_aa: CASSLALPGVLSNTGELFF; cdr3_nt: TGCGCCAGCAGCTTGGCCCTCCCGGGGGTCCTATCGAACACCGGGGAGCTGTTTTTT
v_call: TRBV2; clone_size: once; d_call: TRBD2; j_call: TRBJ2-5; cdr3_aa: CASSETSGGAKTQYF; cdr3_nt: TGTGCCAGCAGTGAAACTAGCGGGGGGGCAAAGACCCAGTACTTC
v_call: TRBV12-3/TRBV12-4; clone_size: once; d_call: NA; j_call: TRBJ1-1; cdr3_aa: CASSSMNTEAFF; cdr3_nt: TGTGCCAGCAGTTCAATGAACACTGAAGCTTTCTTT
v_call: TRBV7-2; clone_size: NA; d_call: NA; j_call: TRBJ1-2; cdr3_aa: CASEPGANYGYTF; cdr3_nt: TGTGCCAGCGAGCCGGGAGCTAACTATGGCTACACCTTC